The text below deals with one T cell receptor (beta chain). The data derive from a study of blood T cell repertoires in COVID-19. Study details: The samples span acute and convalescent COVID-19 from the United States, Italy and Spain. From T cells, B-cell-depleted T cells, or PBMCs came the material, which was cDNA or gDNA.

Germline lookup yields CDR1 ENHRY and CDR2 SYGVKD. V shed 5 bases, J shed 7 bases, and the junction held 9 bases outside the gene matches. This CDR3 has 15 residues. In the original processing: Using reference gene primer amplification, nucleated cell counts were estimated. The repertoire was sequenced with immunoSEQ multiplex PCR; TCRdb's copy has only in-frame clones and lacks some. D and trimming come from the DNA, and the V and J calls and clone size come from that table. The sample consists of 150,000 or so clones, about 80% of them appearing once. The Seattle patients joined while their infection was active and were tracked longitudinally afterward.

The specimen was peripheral blood. The chain uses TRBV10-3 and TRBJ1-1, with 11 bases fitting TRBD1. The receptor's source is an older woman with COVID-19, enrolled during active disease. The CDR3: CAISRGQGAKHEAFF. In DNA, the CDR3 is TGTGCCATCAGTAGAGGACAGGGGGCGAAACATGAAGCTTTCTTT.